These 9 T cell receptor beta chains were all obtained from the same sample, sequenced in a study of shared clonotypes between healthy human individuals. The method was immunoSEQ multiplex PCR; TCRdb's version includes in-frame clones alone and lacks a portion of them. Counted here are around 1.5 million clones, roughly 98% occurring once; the ten biggest clones make up 0.4% to 0.45%. What was sequenced was naive CD4+ T cells sorted from blood. Specified subset: CD45RA+ positively selected. These receptor sequences come from a young man in good health.

The J gene is TRBJ2-7, the V gene TRBV15; 9 positions agree with TRBD2. Germline CDR1 and CDR2: LNHNV and YYDKDF (reference sequence). The CDR3 length is 16 residues. V lost 3 bases, J lost 7 bases, and 13 bases stayed unmatched. The CDR3 region is CATSRDSGSSLREQYF. The CDR3 DNA reads TGTGCCACCAGCAGGGATAGCGGGAGCTCCCTGAGGGAGCAGTACTTC.

This rearrangement joins TRBV12-5 to TRBJ2-2, with 7 bases that match TRBD2. CDR1 is LGHNT, CDR2 FRNRAP, per germline. V lost 1 base, J lost 0 bases, and 8 bases stayed unmatched. The CDR3 extends over 18 amino acids. CDR3 residues: CASGLARTSDSNTGELFF. Written as DNA, the CDR3 is TGTGCTAGTGGTTTGGCCCGCACTAGCGATTCGAACACCGGGGAGCTGTTTTTT. The whole variable domain, filled in from reference TRBV12-5 and TRBJ2-2, reads DARVTQTPRHKVTEMGQEVTMRCQPILGHNTVFWYRQTMMQGLELLAYFRNRAPLDDSGMPKDRFSAEMPDATLATLKIQPSEPRDSAVYFCASGLARTSDSNTGELFFGEGSRLTVL.

The chain recombines TRBV20-1 with TRBJ2-3, with unresolved D. Germline CDR1 and CDR2: DFQATT and SNEGSKA (reference sequence). The length of the CDR3 is 11 residues. Trimming removed 5 bases at V and 5 bases at J, with 8 bases between. For the CDR3, the DNA is TGCAGTGCTGCCTCTGGAGATACGCAGTATTTT. This sequence encodes CSAASGDTQYF.

Remarks on this clone: The sample carries other DNA sequences with the same CDR3. The rearrangement uses TRBV7-9 and TRBJ2-1, with 8 bases matching TRBD2. The CDR3 runs to 15 residues. Germline V lookup: CDR1 SEHNR, CDR2 FQNEAQ (reference sequence). The J segment lost 0 bases and the V segment lost 5 bases, leaving 3 bases of the junction unmatched. This CDR3 is CASSPSGSSYNEQFF. Written as DNA, the CDR3 is TGTGCCAGCAGCCCCAGCGGGAGCTCCTACAATGAGCAGTTCTTC.

The J gene is TRBJ1-4, the V gene TRBV14; TRBD1 might be the D (5 bases). The CDR3 covers 16 residues. From germline, CDR1 is SGHDN and CDR2 FVKESK. V shed 0 bases and J shed 5 bases, with 13 bases lying between them. The CDR3 DNA reads TGTGCCAGCAGCCAAGATGGTGTGGGGCGAAATGAAAAACTGTTTTTT. The encoded protein is CASSQDGVGRNEKLFF. Looking up the rest from reference TRBV14 and TRBJ1-4 gives the full variable domain: EAGVTQFPSHSVIEKGQTVTLRCDPISGHDNLYWYRRVMGKEIKFLLHFVKESKQDESGMPNNRFLAERTGGTYSTLKVQPAELEDSGVYFCASSQDGVGRNEKLFFGSGTQLSVL.

The chain has TRBV9 and TRBJ2-1; 12 bases fit TRBD2. The CDR3 consists of 17 residues. The germline V gene has CDR1 SGDLS and CDR2 YYNGEE. J gave up 4 bases and V 0 bases, and 5 bases lay outside the gene matches. This CDR3 is CASSVGTSGRPYNEQFF. The CDR3 bases are TGTGCCAGCAGCGTAGGTACTAGCGGGAGGCCTTACAATGAGCAGTTCTTC.

This clone is a singleton in its sample. The chain combines TRBV30 with TRBJ2-2; 16 bases are a match to TRBD2. The V and J ends lost 2 bases and 5 bases, in that order; junction bases with no gene match: 8. The length of the CDR3 is 18 residues. CDR1 and CDR2 from the germline V gene are GTSNPN and SVGIG (reference sequence). The CDR3 loop is CAWSPGLAGGPGTGELFF. The CDR3 nucleotides are TGTGCCTGGAGTCCGGGACTAGCGGGAGGGCCGGGGACCGGGGAGCTGTTTTTT.

This rearrangement joins TRBV30 to TRBJ2-7; 12 nucleotides align to TRBD1. CDR1 is GTSNPN, CDR2 SVGIG, per germline (reference sequence). J lost 5 bases, V lost 5 bases, and 7 bases had no gene match. The CDR3 sequence is 14 residues long. CDR3 amino acids: CAWGGQGAFHEQYF. The CDR3 DNA follows: TGTGCCTGGGGGGGACAGGGGGCGTTCCACGAGCAGTACTTC.

The chain is built from TRBV6-1 and TRBJ1-5; D is undetermined. This CDR3 is built from 14 residues. In germline, CDR1 is MNHNS, CDR2 SASEGT. With 4 bases removed from V and 0 bases from J, the gap between germline ends came to 7 bases. CDR3 region: CASSALYSNQPQHF. CDR3 nucleotide sequence: TGTGCCAGCAGTGCACTATATAGCAATCAGCCCCAGCATTTT.